What follows is one T cell receptor (beta chain) and its context. These data originate in a study of blood T cell repertoires in COVID-19. Study as a whole: T cells, B-cell-depleted T cells, or PBMCs provided the cDNA or gDNA that served as material.

Trimming took off 0 bases at V and 3 bases at J, with 15 bases between the two ends. Germline CDR1 SGHNT, CDR2 YYREEE (reference sequence). The CDR3 consists of 16 residues. The protocol was immunoSEQ multiplex PCR, while the TCRdb copy is restricted to in-frame clones and leaves out a portion. The sample consists of about 190,000 clones, about 88% of them appearing once. The TCR comes from a woman aged 25 to 39 who had recovered from COVID-19. This chain connects TRBV5-4 to TRBJ1-2; TRBD1 is a possible D gene (5 bases). The sequencing sample was made of PBMCs or T cells enriched from blood (not recorded which). CDR3 sequence reads: CASSLAGGGVDYGYTF. The CDR3 coding sequence is TGTGCCAGCAGCTTGGCGGGGGGGGGAGTGGACTATGGCTACACCTTC. Drawing the rest from reference TRBV5-4 and TRBJ1-2, the complete variable domain is ETGVTQSPTHLIKTRGQQVTLRCSSQSGHNTVSWYQQALGQGPQFIFQYYREEENGRGNFPPRFSGLQFPNYSSELNVNALELDDSALYLCASSLAGGGVDYGYTFGSGTRLTVV.